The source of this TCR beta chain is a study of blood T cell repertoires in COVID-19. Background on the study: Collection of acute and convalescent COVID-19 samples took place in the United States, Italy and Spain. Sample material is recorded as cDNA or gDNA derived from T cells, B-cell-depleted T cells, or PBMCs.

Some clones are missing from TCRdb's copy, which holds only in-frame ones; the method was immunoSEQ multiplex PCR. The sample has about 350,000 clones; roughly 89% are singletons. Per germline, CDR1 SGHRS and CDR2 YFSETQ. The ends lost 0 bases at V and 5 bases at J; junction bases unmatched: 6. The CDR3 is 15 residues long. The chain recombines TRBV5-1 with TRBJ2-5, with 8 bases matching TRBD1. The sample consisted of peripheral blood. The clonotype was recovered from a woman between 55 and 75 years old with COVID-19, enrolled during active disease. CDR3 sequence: CASSLVTGVRETQYF. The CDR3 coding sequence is TGCGCCAGCAGCTTGGTGACAGGGGTAAGGGAGACCCAGTACTTC.